The present T cell receptor beta chain was sequenced within a study of vaccination and CD4 T cells after COVID-19. Sequencing of the DNA from cultured CD4+ T cells was carried out with the Oncomine TCR Beta short-read assay. TCRdb processed the PCR reads anew with MiXCR; each CDR3 protein has one entry. Among fewer than 20,000 distinct CDR3 sequences listed, around half were seen once. Germline CDR1 DFQATT, CDR2 SNEGSKA (reference sequence). The CDR3 extends over 15 amino acids. J lost 2 bases, V lost 3 bases, and 7 bases had no gene match. Notes on the study in general: It was observed that, in convalescent patients, a median roughly 85% of reactive clones arose only post-vaccination.

Treatment meaning: roughly nine-day PBMC culture with coronavirus spike peptide pools or control peptides (ViraFEST assay). This clonotype has a handful of counts. The target antigen is unknown. The sequence was collected from a human donor who had recovered from COVID-19. The sample consisted of CD4+ T cells from blood, cultured in vitro, taken before SARS-CoV-2 vaccination. The chain couples TRBV20-1 to TRBJ1-5, with TRBD1 identical over 7 bases. The CDR3 nucleotides read TGCAGTGCTAGGCGCACAGGGGTAGGCAATCAGCCCCAGCATTTT. Translation: CSARRTGVGNQPQHF.